Following are 6 T cell receptor beta chains from one sample sequenced in a study of T cell repertoires in cytomegalovirus infection. TCRdb ran MiXCR on the reads and lists one entry per CDR3 protein. This table has about 740,000 distinct CDR3 sequences, approximately 34% appearing once. Material: PBMCs. The receptors here all came from a human donor in good health (CMV status not recorded). Some clones in this sample may be carry-over from other donors' samples.

The chain is built from TRBV10-3 and TRBJ2-2, with a tentative D call TRBD1 (6 bases). Trimming left V 4 bases short and J 2 bases short, with 11 bases between. The CDR3 is made up of 15 amino acids. Looked up from germline, CDR1 is ENHRY and CDR2 is SYGVKD. CDR3 region: CAISGGQRNTGELFF. For the CDR3, the DNA is TGTGCCATCAGTGGAGGACAGAGAAACACCGGGGAGCTGTTTTTT.

The rearrangement uses TRBV28 and TRBJ2-3; a weak D match, TRBD2 (6 bases). CDR1 MDHEN and CDR2 SYDVKM come from the germline V gene. The CDR3 extends over 15 amino acids. With 5 bases removed from V and 7 bases from J, the gap between germline ends came to 19 bases. The CDR3 region has the DNA TGTGCCAGCAGTCCACTGGCGGGATCGGTAAATACGCAGTATTTT. Amino acids: CASSPLAGSVNTQYF.

This clonotype was detected many times. The chain combines TRBV7-8 with TRBJ2-7; TRBD2 aligns across 14 bases. The CDR3 is 17 amino acids. From germline, CDR1 is SGHVS and CDR2 FQNEAQ. The V gene end was trimmed by 5 bases and the J gene end by 1 base; junction bases not matched to a gene: 7. CDR3 in amino acids: CASSGGLAGAGSYEQYF. CDR3 in DNA: TGTGCCAGCAGCGGGGGACTAGCGGGAGCGGGGTCCTACGAGCAGTACTTC.

The table lists this clonotype with a count of one. The genes are TRBV6-5 and TRBJ2-3; a possible D gene is TRBD2 (5 bases). Germline V gene lookup returns CDR1 MNHEY and CDR2 SVGAGI. The CDR3 has 16 amino acids. Trimming shortened V by 5 bases and J by 4 bases, and 19 bases separated the two germline ends. The CDR3 DNA reads TGTGCCAGCAGTCCCGGTCAGCGGATTCTTTCAGATACGCAGTATTTT. It specifies CASSPGQRILSDTQYF.

The chain carries TRBV12-3 or TRBV12-4 and TRBJ1-1, with D possibly matching TRBD1 (6 bases). The CDR3 consists of 13 residues. V was trimmed by 8 bases and J by 6 bases, leaving 16 bases between them. This CDR3 is CASGWTASSEAFF. CDR3 bases: TGTGCCAGCGGTTGGACAGCCTCCTCTGAAGCTTTCTTT.

This clonotype was found many times. The gene calls are TRBV7-2 and TRBJ2-1; possibly TRBD1 for D (5 bases). This CDR3 is 13 amino acids long. From germline, CDR1 is SGHTA and CDR2 FQGNSA. V lost 5 bases and J 3 bases, leaving 8 bases between the germline ends. In DNA form, the CDR3 reads TGTGCCAGCAGCCCTGGACACTACAATGAGCAGTTCTTC. Amino acids: CASSPGHYNEQFF.